A selection of T cell receptor beta chains follows, all from one sample in a study of ipilimumab plus nivolumab after autologous stem cell transplantation. Sequenced by immunoSEQ multiplex PCR; TCRdb stores in-frame clones only, minus some. The table has 40,000 to 45,000 clones, around 92% seen once; the top ten hold 0.9%. This sample comprised PBMCs, obtained in a trial of ipilimumab plus nivolumab as post-transplant consolidation. These receptors originate from a male donor with multiple myeloma. Each CDR3 is given with its conserved first and last residue. A D gene is named only where the DNA matches it firmly. Not every row has a clone size; where given, it reads once, few, many or a size class.

j_gene,abundance,d_gene,v_gene,CDR3aa,CDR3nt
TRBJ2-1,NA,TRBD2,TRBV5-1,CASSLVLAGGSYNEQFF,TGCGCCAGCAGCTTGGTACTAGCGGGCGGGTCCTACAATGAGCAGTTCTTC
TRBJ1-5,few,TRBD1,TRBV29-1,CSVGSRGQPQHF,TGCAGCGTTGGAAGCAGGGGGCAGCCCCAGCATTTT
TRBJ2-1,once,TRBD1,TRBV19,CASRLTGQVGNEQFF,TGTGCCAGTAGACTCACTGGACAGGTCGGTAATGAGCAGTTCTTC
TRBJ1-2,NA,NA,TRBV5-1,CASSLGARGGYGYTF,TGCGCCAGCAGCTTGGGAGCCCGGGGGGGCTATGGCTACACCTTC
TRBJ2-2,NA,NA,TRBV5-6,CASSRAADANTGELFF,TGTGCCAGCAGCCGGGCCGCAGACGCGAACACCGGGGAGCTGTTTTTT
TRBJ2-5,NA,NA,TRBV5-6,CASSLIGETQYF,TGTGCCAGCAGCTTGATAGGAGAGACCCAGTACTTC
TRBJ1-5,NA,TRBD1,TRBV19,CASSTTGQGVLPQHF,TGTGCCAGTAGTACCACGGGACAGGGGGTGCTGCCCCAGCATTTT
TRBJ1-2,NA,TRBD1,TRBV7-9,CASQTGDLNYGYTF,TGTGCCTCACAGACAGGGGACCTGAACTATGGCTACACCTTC
TRBJ2-3,NA,NA,TRBV4-3,CASSHLAQDTDTQYF,TGCGCCAGCAGCCATCTAGCGCAAGACACAGATACGCAGTATTTT
TRBJ2-1,NA,NA,TRBV11-2,CASNKLTLFEGNEQFF,TGTGCCAGCAACAAATTGACACTCTTCGAGGGGAATGAGCAGTTCTTC
TRBJ1-4,NA,TRBD1,TRBV6-5,CASRLGGSREKLFF,TGTGCCAGCAGACTAGGGGGCTCACGTGAAAAACTGTTTTTT
TRBJ2-2,NA,NA,TRBV28,CASSQGEGSGELFF,TGTGCCAGCAGCCAGGGTGAGGGCTCCGGGGAGCTGTTTTTT
TRBJ2-7,NA,NA,TRBV4-1,CASSQVTRGNYEQYF,TGCGCCAGCAGCCAAGTAACGAGGGGAAACTACGAGCAGTACTTC
TRBJ1-1,NA,TRBD1,TRBV5-1,CASSPGGNVEAFF,TGCGCCAGCAGCCCAGGGGGTAATGTCGAAGCTTTCTTT
TRBJ2-5,NA,NA,TRBV9,CASSVGRFQETQYF,TGTGCCAGCAGCGTAGGGCGGTTCCAAGAGACCCAGTACTTC
TRBJ2-5,NA,TRBD1,TRBV5-6,CASSLAPTGGRETQYF,TGTGCCAGCAGCTTGGCCCCGACAGGGGGGAGAGAGACCCAGTACTTC